Listed below are T cell receptor beta chains from one sample, sequenced in a study of siplizumab effects on memory and regulatory T cells. Profiled with immunoSEQ multiplex PCR; TCRdb holds only in-frame clones, not every one. The sample lists roughly 62,000 clones; 70% to 80% were seen once. Sequenced material: memory CD4+ T cells sorted from blood. The receptors were sampled from a human donor in good health. The conserved cysteine and the conserved F or W are not part of the CDR3 here. The D gene is left open where the match is weak.

len: 12
j_gene: TRBJ1-1
d_gene: NA
v_gene: TRBV7-6
CDR3aa: ASSLVGGNTEAF

len: 14
j_gene: TRBJ1-5
d_gene: TRBD1
v_gene: TRBV19
CDR3aa: ASSMGREGAGQPQH

len: 15
j_gene: TRBJ2-3
d_gene: TRBD2
v_gene: TRBV19
CDR3aa: ASSIGDLAGDTDTQY

len: 12
j_gene: TRBJ2-7
d_gene: NA
v_gene: TRBV9
CDR3aa: ASSVGPGAAEQY

len: 13
j_gene: TRBJ2-7
d_gene: NA
v_gene: TRBV6-5
CDR3aa: ASSYSIRESYEQY

len: 12
j_gene: TRBJ2-5
d_gene: NA
v_gene: TRBV19
CDR3aa: ASSYGAHEETQY

len: 10
j_gene: TRBJ2-1
d_gene: NA
v_gene: TRBV6-6
CDR3aa: ASSYHQGEQF

len: 12
j_gene: TRBJ1-5
d_gene: NA
v_gene: TRBV6-1
CDR3aa: ASIGTPSNQPQH

len: 13
j_gene: TRBJ1-1
d_gene: NA
v_gene: TRBV5-1
CDR3aa: ASSVVGGLGTEAF

len: 14
j_gene: TRBJ2-3
d_gene: NA
v_gene: TRBV4-1
CDR3aa: ASSQINLVYTDTQY

len: 12
j_gene: TRBJ1-1
d_gene: NA
v_gene: TRBV6-4
CDR3aa: ASRKESRNTEAF

len: 12
j_gene: TRBJ2-7
d_gene: NA
v_gene: TRBV28
CDR3aa: ASSRSGFSYEQY

len: 10
j_gene: TRBJ2-2
d_gene: NA
v_gene: TRBV12-5
CDR3aa: ASALMGGELF

len: 11
j_gene: TRBJ1-2
d_gene: TRBD1
v_gene: TRBV7-8
CDR3aa: ASSSTGDYGYT

len: 12
j_gene: TRBJ1-5
d_gene: TRBD1
v_gene: TRBV19
CDR3aa: ASSLQGAAQPQH

len: 14
j_gene: TRBJ2-7
d_gene: NA
v_gene: TRBV5-4
CDR3aa: ASSLDPVGRLIEQY

len: 12
j_gene: TRBJ2-1
d_gene: NA
v_gene: TRBV6-1
CDR3aa: ASTQPSFDNEQF

len: 9
j_gene: TRBJ1-1
d_gene: NA
v_gene: TRBV6-5
CDR3aa: ASRDAGEAF

len: 15
j_gene: TRBJ1-5
d_gene: TRBD1
v_gene: TRBV5-6
CDR3aa: ASSWGGTGIGNQPQH

len: 15
j_gene: TRBJ1-1
d_gene: NA
v_gene: TRBV6-1
CDR3aa: ASSESRGPAPVRQAF

len: 13
j_gene: TRBJ2-5
d_gene: NA
v_gene: TRBV11-2
CDR3aa: ASSLNFRQGETQY

len: 13
j_gene: TRBJ2-7
d_gene: NA
v_gene: TRBV28
CDR3aa: ASSASGLRFYEQY

len: 11
j_gene: TRBJ2-7
d_gene: NA
v_gene: TRBV5-1
CDR3aa: ASSRTATYEQY

len: 13
j_gene: TRBJ2-2
d_gene: NA
v_gene: TRBV11-3
CDR3aa: ASSLSGVNTGELF

len: 13
j_gene: TRBJ1-2
d_gene: NA
v_gene: TRBV25-1
CDR3aa: ASSETWAGAYGYT

len: 12
j_gene: TRBJ1-6
d_gene: NA
v_gene: TRBV19
CDR3aa: ASSILGEASPLH

len: 14
j_gene: TRBJ2-1
d_gene: TRBD1
v_gene: TRBV4-1
CDR3aa: ASSQEWDRNYNEQF

len: 15
j_gene: TRBJ2-4
d_gene: TRBD2
v_gene: TRBV19
CDR3aa: ASSIVPLAGGKNIQY

len: 13
j_gene: TRBJ1-6
d_gene: NA
v_gene: TRBV6-5
CDR3aa: ASSYSDARNSPLH

len: 12
j_gene: TRBJ2-3
d_gene: TRBD1
v_gene: TRBV2
CDR3aa: ASSRDRGTDTQY

len: 13
j_gene: TRBJ2-5
d_gene: NA
v_gene: TRBV11-2
CDR3aa: ASSLSSGGGETQY

len: 12
j_gene: TRBJ1-5
d_gene: NA
v_gene: TRBV7-2
CDR3aa: ASSLVKGNQPQH

len: 12
j_gene: TRBJ1-2
d_gene: TRBD1
v_gene: TRBV6-5
CDR3aa: ASSLQGPVDGYT